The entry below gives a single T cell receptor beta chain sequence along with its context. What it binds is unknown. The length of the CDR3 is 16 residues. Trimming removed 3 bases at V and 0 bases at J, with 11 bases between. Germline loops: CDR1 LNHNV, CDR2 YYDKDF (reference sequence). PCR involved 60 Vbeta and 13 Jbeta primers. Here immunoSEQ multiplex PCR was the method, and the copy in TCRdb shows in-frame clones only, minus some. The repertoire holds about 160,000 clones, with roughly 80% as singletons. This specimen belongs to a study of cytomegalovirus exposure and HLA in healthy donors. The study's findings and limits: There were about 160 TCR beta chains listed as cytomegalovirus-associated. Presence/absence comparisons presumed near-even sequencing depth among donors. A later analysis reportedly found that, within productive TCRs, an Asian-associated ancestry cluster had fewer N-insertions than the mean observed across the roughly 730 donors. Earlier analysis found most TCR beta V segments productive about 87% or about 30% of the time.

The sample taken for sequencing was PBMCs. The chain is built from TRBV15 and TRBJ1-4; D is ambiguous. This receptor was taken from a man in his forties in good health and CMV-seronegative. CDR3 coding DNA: TGTGCCACCAGCAGGGAGACGGATGCAACTAATGAAAAACTGTTTTTT. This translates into CATSRETDATNEKLFF.